The clone carrying this T cell receptor beta chain was seen ten or more times. Time point given: pre-sensitization, week 0. The treatment denotes: therapeutic diphenylcyclopropenone sensitization with weekly scalp DPC. The authors extracted total RNA from unfractionated whole blood. These data come from a study of human T cells and chemical hapten exposure. Germline assignment: CDR1 SGHTA and CDR2 FQGTGA. V lost 5 bases, J lost 4 bases, and 14 bases lay in between. The CDR3 sequence is 15 residues long. One entry per CDR3 protein results from TCRdb running MiXCR on the RACE reads. This repertoire shows 85,000 to 90,000 distinct CDR3 sequences, 8% to 10% found once; its top ten account for about 3.5%.

The rearrangement joins TRBV7-3 to TRBJ2-2, with D perhaps TRBD2 (5 bases). This TCR was recovered from a woman in her 40s with alopecia areata. Some clones in this sample may be carry-over from other donors' samples. The sequences come from whole blood, collected in connection with sensitization to the hapten diphenylcyclopropenone (DPC). The CDR3 spells CASSPNVATTGELFF. CDR3 nucleotides: TGTGCCAGCAGCCCCAACGTAGCGACCACCGGGGAGCTGTTTTTT. The entire variable domain, with the rest obtained from reference TRBV7-3 and TRBJ2-2, is as follows: GAGVSQTPSNKVTEKGKYVELRCDPISGHTALYWYRQSLGQGPEFLIYFQGTGAADDSGLPNDRFFAVRPEGSVSTLKIQRTERGDSAVYLCASSPNVATTGELFFGEGSRLTVL.